Below, one T cell receptor beta chain is given with its context. Its recognized antigen is unknown. No clone much larger than this one lies a single base away; base qualities are absent. Spanning cysteine to phenylalanine, the CDR3 consists of 14 amino acids. Left in the record is the CDR3 DNA by itself, 42 bases read in frame from the first base. Between the V and J ends, shortened by 2 bases and 5 bases respectively, the junction contains 10 bases. CDR1 and CDR2 (MNHEY, SVGEGT) derive from the germline V gene. Collaborating institutions collected whole blood in K2EDTA tubes following their own protocols. For TCRbeta analysis, collaborators shipped samples in one of three forms: frozen whole blood, isolated PBMCs, or DNA extracted from either of those sample types. The immunoSEQ Assay, a bias-controlled multiplex PCR, was used to amplify TCRbeta CDR3 regions from genomic DNA. As for the original processing: Within the assay, amplification of reference gene primers was used to estimate how many nucleated cells each sample contained. To quantify the absolute abundance of each unique TCRbeta CDR3 rearrangement, sequence reads were collapsed and filtered. Productive Simpson clonality was computed per sample as the square root of Simpson's diversity index over productive rearrangements. Not all clones reach the TCRdb copy of this immuneACCESS table, which keeps in-frame sequences only. Checked studies attribute under half of the gap to unresolved V genes and leave the rest unexplained. The V and J calls and clone size were taken over from that table, and D and trimming were inferred from the DNA. Within this sample are roughly 77,000 clones, with about 80% of them counted one time only. Around 5.2% of the sample is in the top ten clones.

The data stem from a study of blood T cell repertoires in COVID-19 (dated by TCRdb to the early 2020s). Regarding the research as a whole: Samples covering the acute and convalescent phases of COVID-19 were provided by collaborators in the United States, Italy and Spain. Samples were obtained from the ongoing ImmuneRACE study (first 160 participants) and from over a thousand subjects provided by 6 global collaborators. Where HLA class I and class II types were available, the types were taken from metadata supplied by the sample provider, not from assay-based typing. The prospective study material was composed of cDNA or gDNA derived from T cells, B-cell-depleted T cells, or PBMCs. Sample metadata almost always included a de-identified subject ID, COVID-19 status, age in years and sex. A freely available public database, intended as a resource for researchers studying the immune response to SARS-CoV-2, is where the repertoires were released. Deeply sampled blood TCRbeta repertoires from subjects exposed to, actively infected with, or recovered from COVID-19 were included in the dataset.

Beyond this particular receptor, the publication reports: Clinical and demographic metadata were provided uncurated, with the amount varying by source and participant.

The receptor's source is a woman aged 70-85 years with acute or convalescent COVID-19. Source material: peripheral blood. The sequence is built from TRBV6-2 or TRBV6-3 and TRBJ1-5, with the D gene too uncertain to name. This receptor carries the CDR3 CASSYLRVDQPQHF. DNA sequence: TGTGCCAGCAGTTACCTACGAGTTGATCAGCCCCAGCATTTT.